This T cell receptor beta chain is drawn from a study of cytomegalovirus exposure and HLA in healthy donors. A remark on this clone: Its antigen remains unidentified.

The PCR was carried out with 60 Vbeta primers and 13 Jbeta primers. The method was immunoSEQ multiplex PCR; TCRdb's version includes in-frame clones alone and lacks a portion of them. Altogether some 210,000 clones are present, about 78% being singletons, with the ten largest covering around 3.9%. Whole-study findings and limits: Association of a missense DCLRE1C variant with TCR beta V- and J-gene trimming was reported in a later analysis. In an earlier analysis, most TCR beta V segments were productive about 87% or about 30% of the time. Later on, an analysis showed TCR association rates differing by HLA locus, with DRB1 the most and HLA-C the fewest.

The TCR was taken from a male donor in good health and CMV-seronegative. The sequencing input was PBMCs.

CDR3 in DNA: TGCGCCAGCAGCATCTCAGACAGGGGGATAGCTGAAGCTTTCTTT. Translation gives CASSISDRGIAEAFF. This chain uses TRBV5-1 with TRBJ1-1, with TRBD1 identical over 9 bases. The CDR3 extends over 15 amino acids. The germline V gene has CDR1 SGHRS and CDR2 YFSETQ. Losses at the gene ends were 4 bases for V and 6 bases for J; bases not matched to a gene: 10.